The entry that follows covers one T cell receptor (beta chain) sequence. Trimming took 8 bases from V and 4 from J; bases not matched to a gene: 6. The CDR3 is 14 residues long. The germline gives CDR1 MNHEY, CDR2 SVGAGI. The repertoire was sequenced with immunoSEQ multiplex PCR; TCRdb's copy has only in-frame clones and lacks some. The sample lists about 120,000 clones, about 87% occurring once. The data belong to a study of blood T cell repertoires in COVID-19. This clonotype was sampled from a woman aged 70-85 years with acute or convalescent COVID-19. This chain connects TRBV6-5 to TRBJ2-2; 8 bases map to TRBD1. The sequencing sample was made of peripheral blood. This CDR3 reads CASFPGGRTGELFF. The CDR3 nucleotides are TGTGCCAGCTTCCCAGGGGGCCGCACCGGGGAGCTGTTTTTT.